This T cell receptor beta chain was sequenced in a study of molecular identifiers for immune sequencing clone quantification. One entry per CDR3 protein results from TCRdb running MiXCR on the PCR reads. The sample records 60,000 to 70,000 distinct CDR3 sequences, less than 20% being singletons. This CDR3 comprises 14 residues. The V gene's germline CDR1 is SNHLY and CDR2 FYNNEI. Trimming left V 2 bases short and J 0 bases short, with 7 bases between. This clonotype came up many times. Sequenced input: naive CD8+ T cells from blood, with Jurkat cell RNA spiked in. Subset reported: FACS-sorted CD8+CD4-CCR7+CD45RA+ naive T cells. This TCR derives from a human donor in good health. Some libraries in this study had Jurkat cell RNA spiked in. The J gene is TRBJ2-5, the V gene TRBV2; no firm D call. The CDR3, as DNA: TGTGCCAGCAGTGAAACTACGTACCAAGAGACCCAGTACTTC. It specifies CASSETTYQETQYF.